This TCR beta chain stems from a study of OX40 agonist ivuxolimab in advanced cancers. Looking at the study overall: Treatment received earlier with anti-PD-1, anti-PD-L1 or anti-CTLA-4 agents was allowed, and over 30% had some.

Points from the study as a whole: The mean number of expanded clones was higher in CD8+ T cells than in CD4+.

This clone came up a few times. The antigen is unknown. Libraries were prepared by immunoSEQ multiplex PCR; TCRdb keeps only in-frame clonotypes and omits some of them. The repertoire includes about 64,000 clones, 85% to 90% of them detected once, and approximately 15% sits in the top ten. V shed 5 bases and J shed 6 bases, with 8 bases lying between them. The CDR3 loop spans 12 amino acids. The germline V gene encodes CDR1 SGHAT and CDR2 FQNNGV. With autoimmune disease history or systemic immunosuppression, patients were excluded. The material sequenced was CD4+ or CD8+ T cells sorted from blood, taken in a trial of the OX40 agonist ivuxolimab. The chain uses TRBV11-2 and TRBJ2-1; D assignment may be TRBD1 or TRBD2 (5 bases each). The sequence was obtained from an adult with an advanced solid tumor such as melanoma, head and neck, liver or kidney cancer. Written as DNA, the CDR3 is TGTGCCAGCAGCCGGGACGGCAATGAGCAGTTCTTC. Protein product: CASSRDGNEQFF.